This T cell receptor beta chain is from a study of T cell changes during pregnancy in multiple sclerosis. This CDR3 has 16 residues. Germline CDR1 and CDR2: SGHTA and FQGNSA. J was trimmed by 4 bases and V by 1 base; bases with no gene match: 7. TCRdb's table, derived via immunoSEQ multiplex PCR, lists solely in-frame clones and lacks some. This sample yields 60,000 to 75,000 clones, of which roughly 90% are seen a single time; approximately 2% belongs to the top ten. This TCR was sampled from a female donor with multiple sclerosis, enrolled in a pregnancy study. The rearrangement links TRBV7-2 to TRBJ2-3; 8 bases fit TRBD2. This specimen was peripheral blood, taken in the second trimester of pregnancy. CDR3 region: CASSLVGTGGADTQYF. The CDR3 DNA sequence: TGTGCCAGCAGCTTAGTGGGGACGGGGGGGGCAGATACGCAGTATTTT.